This entry lists 20 T cell receptor beta chains sequenced from one sample in a study of T cell repertoires in cytomegalovirus infection. Which antigens these TCRs recognize remains unknown. TCRdb re-called the reads through MiXCR, storing one row per CDR3 protein. The repertoire holds 750,000 to 950,000 distinct CDR3 sequences, with about 28% as singletons. Source: cultured CD8+ T cells from PBMCs, taken from culture after CMV antigen stimulation. Source of these receptors: a human donor in good health (CMV status not recorded). Some clones in this sample may be carry-over from other donors' samples.

The rearrangement uses TRBV5-4 and TRBJ2-5, with TRBD2 matching over 10 bases. Germline loops: CDR1 SGHNT, CDR2 YYREEE (reference sequence). The J segment lost 5 bases and the V segment lost 4 bases, leaving 11 bases of the junction unmatched. The length of the CDR3 is 16 residues. This chain's CDR3 is CASSVRVERGGETQYF. The CDR3 DNA reads TGTGCCAGCAGCGTCCGGGTAGAGCGGGGGGGGGAGACCCAGTACTTC.

Concerning this clonotype: Mismatch with germline at one junction end may stem from a read error. The CDR3 loop reads CASRLARGLAGDSYEQYF. The CDR3 nucleotides read TGTGCCAGCAGATTAGCCCGTGGGCTAGCGGGCGACTCCTACGAGCAGTACTTC. This chain joins TRBV7-2 and TRBJ2-7; 8 nucleotides agree with TRBD2. The CDR3 runs to 18 residues. Germline values: CDR1 SGHTA, CDR2 FQGNSA.

The V gene is TRBV7-2, the J gene TRBJ1-1; D not resolved. The CDR3 is 12 residues long. Germline lookup yields CDR1 SGHTA and CDR2 FQGNSA. Trimming removed 3 bases from V and 6 bases from J, with 8 bases in between. The CDR3 region has the DNA TGTGCCAGCAGCTTCGTGCCCTCTGAAGCTTTCTTT. Translation: CASSFVPSEAFF.

The gene calls are TRBV12-3 or TRBV12-4 and TRBJ2-5; the match to TRBD1 covers 8 bases. This CDR3 has 17 residues. Unmatched junction bases numbered 21, after V lost 7 bases and J lost 8 bases. CDR3 coding DNA: TGTGCCAGCACTCCCGACAGGGGCAATCAGACGTGGGATACCCAGTACTTC. Its translation is CASTPDRGNQTWDTQYF.

On this clonotype itself: A much larger clone sits a single nucleotide away, making a read error possible. V is TRBV7-2 and J is TRBJ2-7; no definite D call. Germline-derived CDR1 and CDR2 are SGHTA and FQGNSA. V lost 1 base to trimming and J lost 6 bases, with 13 bases between them. This CDR3 is 14 amino acids long. CDR3 region: CASSLGQAASEQYV. The CDR3 DNA reads as TGTGCCAGCAGCTTAGGGCAGGCGGCTTCCGAGCAGTACGTC.

This chain uses TRBV11-2 with TRBJ2-2; no clear D. Germline values: CDR1 SGHAT, CDR2 FQNNGV. V was trimmed by 8 bases and J by 0 bases, leaving 10 bases between them. The CDR3 is 14 residues long. The CDR3 sequence is CASVFGPNTGELFF. The CDR3 nucleotides are TGTGCCAGCGTCTTTGGACCGAACACCGGGGAGCTGTTTTTT.

The V gene is TRBV5-5, the J gene TRBJ2-1, with D possibly TRBD2 on 5 matching bases. This CDR3 contains 14 residues. The germline V gene has CDR1 SGHKS and CDR2 YYEKEE (reference sequence). V was shortened by 3 bases and J by 7 bases, with 14 bases between the two germline ends. The CDR3 here is CASSSQRRGNEQFF. The DNA of the CDR3 is TGTGCCAGCAGCTCCCAAAGACGGGGAAATGAGCAGTTCTTC.

This clonotype was seen repeatedly, ten times or more. The gene calls are TRBV7-9 and TRBJ1-5; tentatively, D is TRBD1 (5 bases). The germline V gene encodes CDR1 SEHNR and CDR2 FQNEAQ (reference sequence). V shed 3 bases and J shed 6 bases, with 12 bases lying between them. CDR3 length: 14 amino acids. CDR3 in DNA: TGTGCCAGCAGCTTGGGAGGAGGGACTCAGCCCCAGCATTTT. This gives the protein CASSLGGGTQPQHF.

A few counts support this clonotype. This chain's CDR3 is CSARPFASGGLTDTQYF. DNA for the CDR3: TGCAGTGCTAGACCGTTTGCTAGCGGGGGGCTCACAGATACGCAGTATTTT. The V gene is TRBV20-1, the J gene TRBJ2-3; TRBD2 aligns across 11 bases. Germline CDR1 DFQATT, CDR2 SNEGSKA (reference sequence). Unmatched junction bases numbered 9, after V lost 2 bases and J lost 2 bases. The CDR3 loop spans 17 amino acids.

In this sample, this clonotype turned up a few times. In DNA, the CDR3 is TGCAGTGCTAGTTGGGCAGGGACCTACCCGAATGAGCAGTTCTTC. This sequence encodes CSASWAGTYPNEQFF. The V gene is TRBV20-1, the J gene TRBJ2-1, with D perhaps TRBD1 or TRBD2 (5 bases each). There are 15 residues in the CDR3. Trimming pared 3 bases from V and 7 bases from J, leaving 19 bases between. CDR1 DFQATT and CDR2 SNEGSKA come from the germline V gene (reference sequence).

The J gene is TRBJ2-3, the V gene TRBV7-2; D uncertain. V was trimmed by 1 base and J by 2 bases, leaving 16 bases between them. The CDR3 extends over 17 amino acids. The germline gives CDR1 SGHTA, CDR2 FQGNSA. The CDR3 DNA follows: TGTGCCAGCAGCTTAGACGGACCCCGCCACTACACAGATACGCAGTATTTT. It specifies CASSLDGPRHYTDTQYF.

The chain combines TRBV19 with TRBJ1-1; a possible D gene is TRBD1 (5 bases). Per germline, CDR1 LNHDA and CDR2 SQIVND (reference sequence). The germline V and J ends were trimmed by 11 bases and 0 bases, with 16 bases remaining between them. CDR3 length equals 14 residues. For the CDR3, the DNA is TGTGCCTCCCAGAGGGGCCCCATGAACACTGAAGCTTTCTTT. Translated: CASQRGPMNTEAFF.

With respect to this clonotype: A clone one base away is much larger, so this may be a read error. The CDR3 does not end in the conserved phenylalanine or tryptophan, so this is likely a read error. This chain uses TRBV7-2 with TRBJ2-7; perhaps TRBD1 as D (6 bases). The CDR3 length is 15 residues. Trimming shortened V by 2 bases and J by 4 bases, and 15 bases separated the two germline ends. The V gene's germline CDR1 is SGHTA and CDR2 FQGNSA. This CDR3 reads CASSLPSTGPYEQYY. Here the CDR3 DNA reads TGTGCCAGCAGCTTACCGTCGACAGGCCCGTACGAGCAGTACTAC.

This clonotype was seen more than once but under ten times. The DNA of the CDR3 is TGTGCCAGCAGTGTCGGGAAACCCTCTGGGGCCAACGTCCTGACTTTC. This translates into CASSVGKPSGANVLTF. The gene calls are TRBV7-6 and TRBJ2-6; D might be TRBD2 (5 bases). The CDR3 has 16 amino acids. From germline, CDR1 is SGHVS and CDR2 FNYEAQ. Trimming stripped 6 bases from V and 0 bases from J, with 12 bases between.

This clonotype occurred a few times. J is TRBJ2-4 and V is TRBV28; 8 nucleotides match TRBD1. The germline V gene has CDR1 MDHEN and CDR2 SYDVKM. V dropped 7 bases and J dropped 8; count of bases not matched to a gene: 10. This CDR3 is 14 amino acids long. The CDR3 protein is CASNDMDRVDIQYF. CDR3 bases: TGTGCCAGCAACGATATGGACAGGGTTGACATTCAGTACTTC. The full variable domain, with the rest looked up from reference TRBV28 and TRBJ2-4, is DVKVTQSSRYLVKRTGEKVFLECVQDMDHENMFWYRQDPGLGLRLIYFSYDVKMKEKGDIPEGYSVSREKKERFSLILESASTNQTSMYLCASNDMDRVDIQYFGAGTRLSVL.

The chain has TRBV14 and TRBJ2-1; 8 nucleotides line up with TRBD1. Germline trimming cut 2 bases from V and 8 bases from J; bases unmatched to any gene: 5. The germline CDR1 and CDR2 sequences are SGHDN and FVKESK. The CDR3 runs 14 residues. The CDR3: CASSQLDRGHEQFF. DNA of the CDR3: TGTGCCAGCAGCCAACTAGACAGGGGCCATGAGCAGTTCTTC. Drawing the rest from reference TRBV14 and TRBJ2-1, the complete variable domain is EAGVTQFPSHSVIEKGQTVTLRCDPISGHDNLYWYRRVMGKEIKFLLHFVKESKQDESGMPNNRFLAERTGGTYSTLKVQPAELEDSGVYFCASSQLDRGHEQFFGPGTRLTVL.

This clonotype has only a few counts. This chain links TRBV6-5 with TRBJ2-1; D is perhaps TRBD2 (7 bases). With 6 bases removed from V and 4 bases from J, the gap between germline ends came to 16 bases. This CDR3 comprises 15 residues. Germline V gene lookup returns CDR1 MNHEY and CDR2 SVGAGI. The CDR3 DNA reads as TGTGCCAGCAGCTCTGGCGGGGGCGGATACAATGAGCAGTTCTTC. Translation gives CASSSGGGGYNEQFF.

This sequence joins TRBV29-1 and TRBJ2-2; TRBD2 agrees at 7 bases. CDR1 and CDR2 from the germline V gene are SQVTM and ANQGSEA. CDR3 size: 13 residues. V shed 6 bases and J 2 bases; nucleotides not matched to a gene: 3. In DNA, the CDR3 is TGCAGCGTGGGCGGGGGAAACACCGGGGAGCTGTTTTTT. Protein product: CSVGGGNTGELFF.

This clonotype was seen more than once but under ten times. V gene TRBV19 combines with J gene TRBJ2-1; D is ambiguous. Trimming shortened V by 6 bases and J by 0 bases, and 18 bases separated the two germline ends. Germline CDR1 is LNHDA and CDR2 is SQIVND (reference sequence). This CDR3 is 17 amino acids long. For the CDR3, the DNA is TGTGCCAGTAGAATGTCCCCTCGCCTTAGCTCCTACAATGAGCAGTTCTTC. Translation gives CASRMSPRLSSYNEQFF.

This clonotype was counted between two and nine times. The rearrangement links TRBV7-6 to TRBJ2-5, with 14 nucleotides matching TRBD2. Germline CDR1 reads SGHVS; CDR2 reads FNYEAQ. The CDR3 runs to 17 residues. V was pared by 5 bases and J by 4 bases, with 9 bases of the junction left unmatched. The CDR3 DNA reads as TGTGCCAGCAGCAAAGGACTAGCGGGGGGAAGAGGAGAGACCCAGTACTTC. Encoded protein: CASSKGLAGGRGETQYF.